Listed here are 12 T cell receptor beta chains from one sample, sequenced in a study of Ad26.COV2.S vaccination and SARS-CoV-2 variants. Method: immunoSEQ multiplex PCR; TCRdb's copy keeps in-frame clones and lacks some. The sample records roughly 100,000 clones, 80% being singletons. Specimen: peripheral blood, collected after recovery from COVID-19. The receptors derive from a human donor who had recovered from COVID-19.

V gene TRBV27 combines with J gene TRBJ2-7, with D perhaps matching TRBD2 (6 bases). Trimming removed 4 bases from V and 5 bases from J, with 21 bases in between. Germline CDR1 and CDR2: MNHEY and SMNVEV (reference sequence). There are 16 residues in the CDR3. The CDR3 is CASSSLRGSRGDEQYF. CDR3 coding DNA: TGTGCCAGCAGTTCATTGCGGGGTTCCCGGGGAGACGAGCAGTACTTC.

V usage is TRBV7-9 and J usage is TRBJ2-3, with 7 bases aligning to TRBD1. CDR3 length: 14 residues. V trimming: 0 bases; J trimming: 8 bases; junction bases outside the gene matches: 5. CDR1 is SEHNR and CDR2 is FQNEAQ in the germline V gene (reference sequence). CDR3 loop: CASSLAGQHGTQYF. The CDR3, as DNA: TGTGCCAGCAGCTTAGCGGGACAGCACGGTACGCAGTATTTT. The variable domain in full, completed from reference TRBV7-9 and TRBJ2-3, reads DTGVSQNPRHKITKRGQNVTFRCDPISEHNRLYWYRQTLGQGPEFLTYFQNEAQLEKSRLLSDRFSAERPKGSFSTLEIQRTEQGDSAMYLCASSLAGQHGTQYFGPGTRLTVL.

CDR3 amino acids: CASSLGAGTGIGYGYTF. Written as DNA, the CDR3 is TGTGCCAGCAGCTTAGGGGCCGGGACAGGAATAGGCTATGGCTACACCTTC. This chain links TRBV7-9 with TRBJ1-2; 8 bases fit TRBD1. The J segment lost 4 bases and the V segment lost 1 base, leaving 11 bases of the junction unmatched. Germline CDR1 SEHNR, CDR2 FQNEAQ (reference sequence). The CDR3 spans 17 residues.

V usage is TRBV19 and J usage is TRBJ2-7; D uncertain. CDR3 length equals 13 residues. In germline, CDR1 is LNHDA, CDR2 SQIVND (reference sequence). Trimming cost V 3 bases and J 5 bases, with 11 bases left between them. CDR3 nucleotides: TGTGCCAGTAGTATCGGGTCCCGAGACGAGCAGTACTTC. This codes for CASSIGSRDEQYF.

This clone was detected only a few times. V usage is TRBV6-5 and J usage is TRBJ1-2, with D tentatively TRBD1 (6 bases). V lost 7 bases and J 11 bases, leaving 14 bases between the germline ends. Germline CDR1 reads MNHEY; CDR2 reads SVGAGI. This CDR3 is built from 11 residues. The CDR3 coding sequence is TGTGCCAGCAAAGAGAACAGGGTTTACACCTTC. Translation gives CASKENRVYTF.

This sequence joins TRBV28 and TRBJ1-1, with unresolved D. Trimming took off 7 bases at V and 0 bases at J, with 21 bases between the two ends. Germline lookup yields CDR1 MDHEN and CDR2 SYDVKM. This CDR3 has 17 amino acids. The CDR3 DNA sequence: TGTGCCAGCACCTCAGGCAGAGCTCCCCTGATGAACACTGAAGCTTTCTTT. It codes for CASTSGRAPLMNTEAFF.

This sequence joins TRBV9 and TRBJ2-2; D unresolved. The V and J ends lost 5 bases and 0 bases respectively, with 5 bases between them. This CDR3 is built from 13 residues. CDR1 and CDR2 from the germline V gene are SGDLS and YYNGEE. CDR3 in DNA: TGTGCCAGCAGACGGTCGAACACCGGGGAGCTGTTTTTT. It translates to CASRRSNTGELFF.

V gene TRBV19 combines with J gene TRBJ2-6, with 11 positions matching TRBD1. The CDR3 extends over 20 amino acids. In germline, CDR1 is LNHDA, CDR2 SQIVND (reference sequence). The J segment lost 0 bases and the V segment lost 3 bases, leaving 10 bases of the junction unmatched. The chain's CDR3 is CASSILRAGQGVSGANVLTF. As DNA, the CDR3 is TGTGCCAGTAGTATTCTACGGGCGGGACAGGGGGTCTCTGGGGCCAACGTCCTGACTTTC.

The V call is TRBV6-1, the J call TRBJ1-1; tentative D call: TRBD1 (5 bases). Germline V gives CDR1 MNHNS, CDR2 SASEGT. The germline V and J ends were trimmed by 3 bases and 6 bases, with 11 bases remaining between them. The CDR3 length is 13 residues. The CDR3 loop reads CASSDSDKAEAFF. The CDR3 nucleotides read TGTGCCAGCAGTGATTCGGACAAGGCTGAAGCTTTCTTT.

The genes are TRBV5-4 and TRBJ1-6, with D possibly TRBD1 on 6 matching bases. CDR1 SGHNT and CDR2 YYREEE come from the germline V gene (reference sequence). The CDR3 has 14 residues. V was pared by 2 bases and J by 10 bases, with 13 bases between. Written as DNA, the CDR3 is TGTGCCAGCAGCTTCAGGGGAGGAAGCTCACCCCTCCACTTT. Encoded protein: CASSFRGGSSPLHF.

V usage is TRBV3-1 (or the pseudogene TRBV3-2) and J usage is TRBJ2-5; 13 bases fit TRBD2. Germline V gives CDR1 LGHDT, CDR2 YNNKEL (reference sequence). The CDR3 consists of 16 residues. Losses at the gene ends were 3 bases for V and 2 bases for J; bases not matched to a gene: 3. CDR3 amino acids: CASSHGTSGAQETQYF. The CDR3 DNA is TGTGCCAGCAGCCACGGGACTAGCGGGGCACAAGAGACCCAGTACTTC.

This chain connects TRBV30 to TRBJ2-2, with D possibly TRBD2 on 5 matching bases. Germline CDR1 reads GTSNPN; CDR2 reads SVGIG (reference sequence). The V gene lost 3 bases and the J gene lost 1 base, with 15 bases spanning the gap. This CDR3 spans 16 amino acids. CDR3 in amino acids: CAWSPLGIGNTGELFF. The CDR3 DNA sequence: TGTGCCTGGAGCCCCCTCGGGATCGGGAACACCGGGGAGCTGTTTTTT.